A single sample is the source of the 11 T cell receptor beta chains below, sequenced in a study of tumor and adjacent non-tumor tissue in lung cancer. RNA was extracted from bulk tissue without any cell sorting. More than 3 cm separated this lung sample from the edge of the tumor. Three rounds of nested PCR, following a modified ARM-PCR protocol, produced the TCRbeta library. TCRdb itself ran the multiplex PCR reads through MiXCR, one entry per CDR3 protein. The sample contains approximately 68,000 distinct CDR3 sequences, 76% of which appear only once. Sequencing was performed on distant non-tumor lung tissue. These receptors were obtained from a man in his sixties with non-small cell lung cancer.

Regarding this clonotype: In this CDR3 the conserved last residue, phenylalanine or tryptophan, is missing, so a read error is likely. The chain uses TRBV6-1 and TRBJ1-1; D gene unclear. The CDR3 loop spans 12 amino acids. Per germline, CDR1 MNHNS and CDR2 SASEGT. CDR3 in DNA: TGTGCCAGCAACCAAGGGAGGACTGGAGCTTTCATG. This sequence encodes CASNQGRTGAFM.

In regard to this clonotype: The final CDR3 position lacks the conserved phenylalanine or tryptophan, pointing to a likely read error. The DNA is left out, because the CDR3 cannot be placed on it with certainty; the CDR3 is given as TCRdb lists it. The chain carries TRBV11-1 and TRBJ2-2; TRBD2 is taken as the D call from the table, unchecked against the DNA. From its first to its last residue, the CDR3 has 14 amino acids. In germline, CDR1 is SGHAT, CDR2 FQDESV (reference sequence). CDR3 sequence reads: CAIRYTSGTGELFC.

Worth noting for this clonotype: The junction shows a germline mismatch at one end, possibly a read error. This chain links TRBV28 with TRBJ2-3; 7 nucleotides align to TRBD2. Germline CDR1 is MDHEN and CDR2 is SYDVKM. The CDR3 is 14 residues long. The CDR3 protein is CTSSFLADTDTQYF. CDR3 in DNA: TGTACCAGCAGTTTCCTAGCGGATACAGATACGCAGTATTTT.

Remarks on this clonotype: At one boundary the junction diverges from the germline segment, which might be a read error. J is TRBJ1-5 and V is TRBV12-3 or TRBV12-4; 10 bases are a match to TRBD1. This CDR3 comprises 16 residues. The CDR3 region is CASNPGTGEGNQLQHF. The CDR3 region has the DNA TGTGCCAGCAATCCCGGGACAGGGGAAGGCAATCAGCTCCAGCATTTT.

Notes on this clonotype: At one of its ends the junction is not consistent with the germline gene, which may arise from a read error. This chain links TRBV29-1 with TRBJ2-5; TRBD1 matches at 7 bases. This CDR3 region has 13 residues. In germline, CDR1 is SQVTM, CDR2 ANQGSEA. The CDR3 DNA is TGCAGGGTTGGGACAGCCGCACAAGAGACCCAATACTTC. Encoded protein: CRVGTAAQETQYF.

Concerning this clonotype: A read error may explain this, as a much larger clone is one base away. The rearrangement links TRBV7-3 to TRBJ2-1; the D is unclear. The CDR3 extends over 14 amino acids. With 2 bases removed from V and 4 bases from J, the gap between germline ends came to 9 bases. Germline CDR1 reads SGHTA; CDR2 reads FQGTGA. CDR3 protein: CASSLGGVYNEQFF. DNA of the CDR3: TGTGCCAGCAGCTTAGGTGGGGTATACAATGAGCAGTTCTTC.

Concerning this clonotype: Its ends do not fully match the called genes, so a read error is possible. Here the CDR3 DNA reads TGTGCCAGCAATGAAAATGGGCCCTACAGGGATAATGGAGCTTTCTTT. It yields the protein CASNENGPYRDNGAFF. The gene calls are TRBV2 and TRBJ1-1, with D possibly TRBD1 on 6 matching bases. The CDR3 has 16 amino acids. The germline CDR1 and CDR2 sequences are SNHLY and FYNNEI.

In the case of this clonotype: The junction departs from germline at one end; a sequencing error may be responsible. The CDR3 DNA sequence: TGTAGCGTTGAAAATAGGCTAGCGGGTAATACAGATACGCAGTATTTT. It encodes CSVENRLAGNTDTQYF. This chain uses TRBV29-1 with TRBJ2-3, with TRBD2 identical over 8 bases. CDR1 is SQVTM and CDR2 is ANQGSEA in the germline V gene. The CDR3 totals 16 residues.

Concerning this clonotype: A read error may be the cause here, since a much bigger clone is one base away. The J gene is TRBJ2-3, the V gene TRBV27; 10 bases agree with TRBD2. V shed 3 bases and J 6 bases; nucleotides not matched to a gene: 15. The CDR3 loop spans 18 amino acids. Looked up from germline, CDR1 is MNHEY and CDR2 is SMNVEV (reference sequence). Written as DNA, the CDR3 is TGTGCCAGCAGTTTTCGTGGGACTAGCGACCATACGGCGGATACGCAGTATTTT. It translates to CASSFRGTSDHTADTQYF.

Comment on this clonotype: A much bigger clone sits one base away, suggesting this may be a read error. CDR3 nucleotides: TGCAATGCTGACGGACAGGGCAGAGCCCAATCCTCCTACAATGAGCAGTTCTTC. Amino acids: CNADGQGRAQSSYNEQFF. The rearrangement joins TRBV20-1 to TRBJ2-1, with 8 bases matching TRBD1. CDR1 is DFQATT, CDR2 SNEGSKA, per germline (reference sequence). This CDR3 is built from 18 residues.

V gene TRBV11-2 combines with J gene TRBJ2-7, with a tentative D call TRBD1 (5 bases). The germline V and J ends were trimmed by 9 bases and 0 bases, with 18 bases remaining between them. The CDR3 loop spans 15 amino acids. Germline V lookup: CDR1 SGHAT, CDR2 FQNNGV. CDR3 in amino acids: CASRGWGRSSYEQYF. CDR3 DNA: TGTGCCAGTAGGGGATGGGGCCGGAGCTCCTACGAGCAGTACTTC.